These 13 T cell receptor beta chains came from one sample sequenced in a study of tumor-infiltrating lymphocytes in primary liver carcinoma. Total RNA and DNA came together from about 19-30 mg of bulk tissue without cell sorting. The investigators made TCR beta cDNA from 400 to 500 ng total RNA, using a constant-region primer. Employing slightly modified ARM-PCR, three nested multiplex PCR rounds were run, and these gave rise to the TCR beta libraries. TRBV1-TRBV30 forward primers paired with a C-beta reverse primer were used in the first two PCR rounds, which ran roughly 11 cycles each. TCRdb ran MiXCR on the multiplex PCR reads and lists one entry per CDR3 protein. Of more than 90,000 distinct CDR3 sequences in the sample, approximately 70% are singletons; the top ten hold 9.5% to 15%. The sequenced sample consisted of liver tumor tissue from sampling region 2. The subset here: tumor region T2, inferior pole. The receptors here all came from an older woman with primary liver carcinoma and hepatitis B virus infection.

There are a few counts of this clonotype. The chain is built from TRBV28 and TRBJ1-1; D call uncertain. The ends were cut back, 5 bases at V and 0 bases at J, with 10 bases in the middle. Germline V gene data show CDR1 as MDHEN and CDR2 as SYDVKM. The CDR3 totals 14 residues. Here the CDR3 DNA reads TGTGCCAGCAGTCTAAGTCGGTTGAACACTGAAGCTTTCTTT. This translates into CASSLSRLNTEAFF.

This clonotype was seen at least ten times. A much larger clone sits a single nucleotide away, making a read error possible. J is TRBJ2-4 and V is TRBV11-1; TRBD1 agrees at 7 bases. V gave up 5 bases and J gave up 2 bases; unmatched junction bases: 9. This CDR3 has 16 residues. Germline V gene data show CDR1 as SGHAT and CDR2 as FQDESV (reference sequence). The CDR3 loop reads CASSNAGDSSKNIQYF. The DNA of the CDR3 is TGTGCCAGCAGCAATGCAGGGGACAGTTCCAAAAACATTCAGTACTTC. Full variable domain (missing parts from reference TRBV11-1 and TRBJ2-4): EAEVAQSPRYKITEKSQAVAFWCDPISGHATLYWYRQILGQGPELLVQFQDESVVDDSQLPKDRFSAERLKGVDSTLKIQPAELGDSAMYLCASSNAGDSSKNIQYFGAGTRLSVL.

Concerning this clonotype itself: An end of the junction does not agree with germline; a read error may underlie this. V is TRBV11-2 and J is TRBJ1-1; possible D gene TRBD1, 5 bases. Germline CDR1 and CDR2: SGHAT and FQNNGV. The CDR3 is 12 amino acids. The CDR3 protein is CDSNSKQAEAFF. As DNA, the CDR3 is TGTGACAGCAACTCTAAACAGGCTGAAGCATTCTTT.

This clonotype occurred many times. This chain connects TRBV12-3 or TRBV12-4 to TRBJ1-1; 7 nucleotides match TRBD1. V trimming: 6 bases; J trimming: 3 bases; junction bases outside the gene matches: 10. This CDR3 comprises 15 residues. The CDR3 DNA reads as TGTGCCAGCAGCCAGAGGGGGCAGGGGTACACTGAAGCTTTCTTT. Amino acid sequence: CASSQRGQGYTEAFF.

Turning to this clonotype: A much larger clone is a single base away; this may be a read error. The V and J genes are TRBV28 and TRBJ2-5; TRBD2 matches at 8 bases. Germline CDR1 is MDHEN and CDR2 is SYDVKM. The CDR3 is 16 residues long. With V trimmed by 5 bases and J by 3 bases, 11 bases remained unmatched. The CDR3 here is CASSPIVGRAEETQYF. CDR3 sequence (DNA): TGTGCCAGCAGTCCGATAGTCGGGAGGGCTGAAGAGACCCAGTACTTC.

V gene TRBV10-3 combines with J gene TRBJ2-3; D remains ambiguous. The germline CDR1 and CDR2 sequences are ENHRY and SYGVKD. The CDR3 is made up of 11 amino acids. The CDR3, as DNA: TGTGCATCCCGAAGCAGAGAGTCTCAGTATTTT. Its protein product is CASRSRESQYF.

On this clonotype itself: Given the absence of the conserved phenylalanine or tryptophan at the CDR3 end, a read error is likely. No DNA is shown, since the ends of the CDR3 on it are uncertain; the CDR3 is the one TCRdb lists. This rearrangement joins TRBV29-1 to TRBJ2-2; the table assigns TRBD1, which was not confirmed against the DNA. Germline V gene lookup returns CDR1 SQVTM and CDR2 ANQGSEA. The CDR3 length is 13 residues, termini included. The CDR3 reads CSVTGRSGGELVL.

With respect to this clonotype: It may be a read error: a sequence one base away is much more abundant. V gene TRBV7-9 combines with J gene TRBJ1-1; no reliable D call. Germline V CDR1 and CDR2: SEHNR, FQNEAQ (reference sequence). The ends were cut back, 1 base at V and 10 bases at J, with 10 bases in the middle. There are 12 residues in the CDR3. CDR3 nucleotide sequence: TGTGCCAGCAGCTTAGAGGATAGTGGAGCTTTCTTT. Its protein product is CASSLEDSGAFF.

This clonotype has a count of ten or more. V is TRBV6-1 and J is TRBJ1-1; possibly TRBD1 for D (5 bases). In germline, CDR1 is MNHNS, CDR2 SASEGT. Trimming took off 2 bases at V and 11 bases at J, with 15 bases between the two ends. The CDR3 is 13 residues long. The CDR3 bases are TGTGCCAGCAGTGAAACCCCAGGGCTGAATGCTTTCTTT. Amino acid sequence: CASSETPGLNAFF.

The CDR3 sequence: CASRAEAGAANEQFF. The CDR3 nucleotides are TGTGCCAGCAGGGCGGAAGCGGGAGCCGCGAATGAGCAGTTCTTC. The V and J genes are TRBV7-9 and TRBJ2-1, with 8 bases aligning to TRBD2. Germline V gene sequence: CDR1 SEHNR, CDR2 FQNEAQ (reference sequence). V was clipped by 6 bases and J by 7 bases; unmatched bases: 11. The CDR3 extends over 15 amino acids.

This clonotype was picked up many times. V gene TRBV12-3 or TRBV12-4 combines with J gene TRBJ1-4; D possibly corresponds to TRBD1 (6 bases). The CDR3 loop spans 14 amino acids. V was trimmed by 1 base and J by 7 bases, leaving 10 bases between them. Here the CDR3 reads CASSLGGAGEKLFF. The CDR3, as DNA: TGTGCCAGCAGTTTAGGGGGGGCGGGTGAAAAACTGTTTTTT.

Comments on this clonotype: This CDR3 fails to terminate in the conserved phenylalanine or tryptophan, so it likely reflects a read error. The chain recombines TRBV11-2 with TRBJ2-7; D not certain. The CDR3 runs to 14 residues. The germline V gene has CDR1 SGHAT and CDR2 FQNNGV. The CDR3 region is CVSSLLPGCYEQYL. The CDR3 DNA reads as TGTGTCAGCAGCTTGCTACCGGGCTGCTACGAGCAGTACTTA.

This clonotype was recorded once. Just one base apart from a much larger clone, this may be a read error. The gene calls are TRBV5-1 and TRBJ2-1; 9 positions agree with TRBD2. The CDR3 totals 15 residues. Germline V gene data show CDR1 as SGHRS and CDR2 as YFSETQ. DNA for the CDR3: TGCGCCAGCAGCCCAGGACTAGCGACGTACAATGATCAGTTCTTC. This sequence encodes CASSPGLATYNDQFF.